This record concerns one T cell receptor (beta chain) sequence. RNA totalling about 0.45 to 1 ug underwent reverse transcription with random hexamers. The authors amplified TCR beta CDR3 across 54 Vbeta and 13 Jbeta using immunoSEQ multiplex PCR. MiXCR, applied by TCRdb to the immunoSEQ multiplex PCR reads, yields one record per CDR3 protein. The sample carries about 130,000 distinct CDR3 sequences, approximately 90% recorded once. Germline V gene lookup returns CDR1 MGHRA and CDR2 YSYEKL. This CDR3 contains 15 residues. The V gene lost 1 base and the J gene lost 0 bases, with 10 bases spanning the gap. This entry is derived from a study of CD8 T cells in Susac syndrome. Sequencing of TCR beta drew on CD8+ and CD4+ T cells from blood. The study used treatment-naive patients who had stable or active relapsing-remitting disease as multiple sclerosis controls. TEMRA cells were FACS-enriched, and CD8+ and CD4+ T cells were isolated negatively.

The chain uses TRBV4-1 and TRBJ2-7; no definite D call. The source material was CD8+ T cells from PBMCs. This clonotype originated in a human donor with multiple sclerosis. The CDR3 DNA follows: TGCGCCAGCAGCCAAGGCCCCTCTCTCTCCTACGAGCAGTACTTC. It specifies CASSQGPSLSYEQYF.